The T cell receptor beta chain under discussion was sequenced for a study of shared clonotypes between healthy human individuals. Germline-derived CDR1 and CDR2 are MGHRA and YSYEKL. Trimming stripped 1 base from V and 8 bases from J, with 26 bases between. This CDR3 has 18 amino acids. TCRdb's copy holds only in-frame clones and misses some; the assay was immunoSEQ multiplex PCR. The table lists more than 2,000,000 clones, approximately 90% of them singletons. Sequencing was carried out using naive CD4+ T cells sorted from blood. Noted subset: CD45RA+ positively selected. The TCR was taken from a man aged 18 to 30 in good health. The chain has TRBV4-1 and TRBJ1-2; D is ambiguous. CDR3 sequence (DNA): TGCGCCAGCAGCCAAGCCAGCGTTAGTCGGGGAGATCGTATGGGCTACACCTTC. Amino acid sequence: CASSQASVSRGDRMGYTF.